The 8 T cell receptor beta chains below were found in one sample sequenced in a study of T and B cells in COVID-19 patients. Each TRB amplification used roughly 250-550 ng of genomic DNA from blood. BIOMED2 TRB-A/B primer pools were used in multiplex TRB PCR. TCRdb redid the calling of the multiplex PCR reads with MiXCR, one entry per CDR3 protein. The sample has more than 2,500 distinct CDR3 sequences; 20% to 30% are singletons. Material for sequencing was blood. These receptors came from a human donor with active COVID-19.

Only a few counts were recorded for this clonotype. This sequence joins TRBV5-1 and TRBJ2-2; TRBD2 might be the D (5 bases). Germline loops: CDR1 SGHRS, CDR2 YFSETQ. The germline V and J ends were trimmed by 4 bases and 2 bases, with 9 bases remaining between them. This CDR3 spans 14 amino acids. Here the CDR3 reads CASSPRENTGELFF. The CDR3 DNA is TGCGCCAGCAGCCCCCGGGAAAACACCGGGGAGCTGTTTTTT.

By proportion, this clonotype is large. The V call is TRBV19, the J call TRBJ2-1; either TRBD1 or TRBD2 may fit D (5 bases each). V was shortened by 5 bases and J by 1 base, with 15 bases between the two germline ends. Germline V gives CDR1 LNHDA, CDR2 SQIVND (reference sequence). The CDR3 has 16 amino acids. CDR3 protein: CASSPGQGPSYNEQFF. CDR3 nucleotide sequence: TGTGCCAGTAGTCCGGGGCAGGGACCATCCTACAATGAGCAGTTCTTC.

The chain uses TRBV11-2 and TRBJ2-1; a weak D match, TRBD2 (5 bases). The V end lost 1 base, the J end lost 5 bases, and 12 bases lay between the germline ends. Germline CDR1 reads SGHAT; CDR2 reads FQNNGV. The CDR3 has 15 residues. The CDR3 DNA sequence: TGTGCCAGCAGCTTAGGAAACGGGGTTCACAATGAGCAGTTCTTC. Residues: CASSLGNGVHNEQFF.

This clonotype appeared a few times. The CDR3 bases are TGCGCCAGCAGCCCAGCGGGGGCCAACACAGATACGCAGTATTTT. Its protein product is CASSPAGANTDTQYF. The chain links TRBV5-1 to TRBJ2-3, with 8 bases fitting TRBD2. The CDR3 is 15 amino acids. Trimming cost V 4 bases and J 2 bases; bases outside gene matches: 6. CDR1 and CDR2 from the germline V gene are SGHRS and YFSETQ.

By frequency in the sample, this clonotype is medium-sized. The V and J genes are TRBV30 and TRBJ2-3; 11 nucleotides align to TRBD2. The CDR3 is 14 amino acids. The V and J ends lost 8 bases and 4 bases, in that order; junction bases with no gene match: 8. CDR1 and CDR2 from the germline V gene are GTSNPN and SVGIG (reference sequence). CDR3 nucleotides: TGTGCCGGAAGTAGCGGGGGGGCCGCAGATACGCAGTATTTT. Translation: CAGSSGGAADTQYF. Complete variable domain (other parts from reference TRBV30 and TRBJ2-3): SQTIHQWPATLVQPVGSPLSLECTVEGTSNPNLYWYRQAAGRGLQLLFYSVGIGQISSEVPQNLSASRPQDRQFILSSKKLLLSDSGFYLCAGSSGGAADTQYFGPGTRLTVL.

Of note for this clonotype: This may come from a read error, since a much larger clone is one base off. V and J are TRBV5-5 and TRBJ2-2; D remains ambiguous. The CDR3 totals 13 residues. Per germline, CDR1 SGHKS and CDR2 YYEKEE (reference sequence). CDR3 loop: CASSFSDTEELFF. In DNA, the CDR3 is TGCGCCAGCAGCTTTTCAGACACCGAGGAGCTGTTTTTT. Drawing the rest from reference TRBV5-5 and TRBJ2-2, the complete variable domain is DAGVTQSPTHLIKTRGQQVTLRCSPISGHKSVSWYQQVLGQGPQFIFQYYEKEERGRGNFPDRFSARQFPNYSSELNVNALLLGDSALYLCASSFSDTEELFFGEGSRLTVL.

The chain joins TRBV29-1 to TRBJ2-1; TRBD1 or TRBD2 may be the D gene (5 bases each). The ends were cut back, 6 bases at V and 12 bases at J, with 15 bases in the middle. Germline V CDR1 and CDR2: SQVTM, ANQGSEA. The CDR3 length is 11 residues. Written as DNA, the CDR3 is TGCAGCGTGGGGACGGGCGCTTTGCAGTTCTTC. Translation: CSVGTGALQFF.

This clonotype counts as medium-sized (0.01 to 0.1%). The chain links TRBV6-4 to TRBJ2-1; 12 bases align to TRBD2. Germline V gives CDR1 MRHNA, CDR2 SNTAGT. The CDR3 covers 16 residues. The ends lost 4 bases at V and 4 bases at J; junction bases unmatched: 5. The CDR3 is CASSALAGGPYNEQFF. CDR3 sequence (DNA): TGTGCCAGCAGTGCCCTAGCGGGGGGGCCTTACAATGAGCAGTTCTTC.